Listed here are 10 T cell receptor beta chains from one sample, sequenced in a study of control samples from healthy donors and cancer patients. TCRdb keeps only in-frame clones here, not all; method: immunoSEQ multiplex PCR. The table records over 150,000 clones, about 94% of them present only once. The material sequenced was blood. The receptor source for this set is a man between 40 and 49 years old in good health.

The chain uses TRBV5-1 and TRBJ2-7, with D tentatively TRBD1 (6 bases). Germline V gene sequence: CDR1 SGHRS, CDR2 YFSETQ. Trimming took off 4 bases at V and 4 bases at J, with 15 bases between the two ends. The CDR3 extends over 14 amino acids. CDR3 amino acids: CASSHRAATYEQYF. DNA for the CDR3: TGCGCCAGCAGCCACAGGGCCGCGACATACGAGCAGTACTTC.

The chain links TRBV5-5 to TRBJ1-1, with TRBD1 identical over 9 bases. This CDR3 spans 14 amino acids. Germline values: CDR1 SGHKS, CDR2 YYEKEE (reference sequence). With V trimmed by 1 base and J by 9 bases, 7 bases remained unmatched. CDR3 coding DNA: TGTGCCAGCAGCTTGCCCGGGACAGGGTCGAAAGCTTTCTTT. It yields the protein CASSLPGTGSKAFF.

V usage is TRBV25-1 and J usage is TRBJ2-7; D possibly corresponds to TRBD1 (6 bases). Per germline, CDR1 MGHDK and CDR2 SYGVNS. Trimming shortened V by 2 bases and J by 3 bases, and 8 bases separated the two germline ends. The CDR3 consists of 13 residues. The CDR3: CASSETGFYEQYF. In DNA, the CDR3 is TGTGCCAGCAGTGAAACAGGGTTCTACGAGCAGTACTTC.

The chain combines TRBV28 with TRBJ2-2, with 9 bases lining up with TRBD1. CDR3 length: 17 residues. The germline V gene has CDR1 MDHEN and CDR2 SYDVKM. V was pared by 5 bases and J by 7 bases, with 14 bases of the junction left unmatched. For the CDR3, the DNA is TGTGCCAGCAGTCCCCCCCGGACAGGGGAGGTAATCGGGGAGCTGTTTTTT. This sequence encodes CASSPPRTGEVIGELFF.

As concerns this clone: The junction departs from the called germline gene at one end, perhaps through a read error. The J gene is TRBJ1-3, the V gene TRBV6-2 or TRBV6-3; 7 bases match TRBD1. This CDR3 has 16 amino acids. Germline CDR1 MNHEY, CDR2 SVGEGT. CDR3 protein: CASSDSGQSSGNTIYF. Here the CDR3 DNA reads TGTGCCAGCAGTGACTCGGGACAGAGCTCTGGAAACACCATATATTTT.

A single count supports this clone. V and J are TRBV6-4 and TRBJ2-3; unclear D gene. Germline lookup yields CDR1 MRHNA and CDR2 SNTAGT. The germline V and J ends were trimmed by 3 bases and 5 bases, with 9 bases remaining between them. The CDR3 has 13 amino acids. The CDR3 DNA follows: TGTGCCAGCAGTGAGGCAGTTCTAGATACGCAGTATTTT. Encoded protein: CASSEAVLDTQYF.

This rearrangement joins TRBV28 to TRBJ2-7; 11 bases match TRBD2. This CDR3 comprises 14 residues. Germline-derived CDR1 and CDR2 are MDHEN and SYDVKM. V lost 5 bases, J lost 4 bases, and 4 bases stayed unmatched. The CDR3 protein is CASSPRTSGYEQYF. DNA for the CDR3: TGTGCCAGCAGTCCCCGGACTAGCGGGTACGAGCAGTACTTC.

The chain employs TRBV2 and TRBJ1-2; 9 nucleotides align to TRBD1. The trim removed 6 bases at V and 2 bases at J, leaving 4 bases unmatched. The germline CDR1 and CDR2 sequences are SNHLY and FYNNEI. The CDR3 is 14 amino acids. DNA for the CDR3: TGTGCCAGCAGCCTCGGACAGGGGAACTATGGCTACACCTTC. It translates to CASSLGQGNYGYTF.

V usage is TRBV24-1 and J usage is TRBJ1-2; 7 nucleotides agree with TRBD1. CDR3 length equals 13 residues. Germline trimming cut 2 bases from V and 8 bases from J; bases unmatched to any gene: 4. Germline CDR1 KGHDR, CDR2 SFDVKD. CDR3 loop: CATSDYDRVGYTF. CDR3 DNA: TGTGCCACCAGTGATTATGACAGGGTCGGCTACACCTTC.

This chain links TRBV28 with TRBJ2-4, with 8 bases fitting TRBD1. CDR1 is MDHEN, CDR2 SYDVKM, per germline. The ends lost 3 bases at V and 8 bases at J; junction bases unmatched: 3. CDR3 length equals 13 residues. CDR3 sequence (DNA): TGTGCCAGCAGTTTGGACAGGGTGGACATTCAGTACTTC. Amino acids: CASSLDRVDIQYF. The whole variable domain, filled in from reference TRBV28 and TRBJ2-4, reads DVKVTQSSRYLVKRTGEKVFLECVQDMDHENMFWYRQDPGLGLRLIYFSYDVKMKEKGDIPEGYSVSREKKERFSLILESASTNQTSMYLCASSLDRVDIQYFGAGTRLSVL.